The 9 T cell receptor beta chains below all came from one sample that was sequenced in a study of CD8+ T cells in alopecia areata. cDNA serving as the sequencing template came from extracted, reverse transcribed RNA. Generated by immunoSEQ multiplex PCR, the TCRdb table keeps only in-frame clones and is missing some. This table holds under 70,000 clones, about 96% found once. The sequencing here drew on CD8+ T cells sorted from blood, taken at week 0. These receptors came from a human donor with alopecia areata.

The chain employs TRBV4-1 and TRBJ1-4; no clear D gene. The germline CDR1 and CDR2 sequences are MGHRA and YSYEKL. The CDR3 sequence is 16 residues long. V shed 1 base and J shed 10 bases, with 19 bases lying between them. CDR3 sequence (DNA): TGCGCCAGCAGCCAAGTGGTCGATCCTTCGAGAGGAAAACTGTTTTTT. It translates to CASSQVVDPSRGKLFF.

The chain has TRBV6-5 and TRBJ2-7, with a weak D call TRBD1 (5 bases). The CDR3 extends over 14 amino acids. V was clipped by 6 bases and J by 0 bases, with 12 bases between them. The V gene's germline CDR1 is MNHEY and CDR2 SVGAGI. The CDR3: CASSSMTASYEQYF. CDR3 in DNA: TGTGCCAGCAGCTCAATGACAGCCTCCTACGAGCAGTACTTC.

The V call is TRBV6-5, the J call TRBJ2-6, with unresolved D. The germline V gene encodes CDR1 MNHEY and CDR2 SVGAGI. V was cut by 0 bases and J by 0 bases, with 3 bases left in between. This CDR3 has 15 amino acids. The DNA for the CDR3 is TGTGCCAGCAGTTACTCGGCCTCTGGGGCCAACGTCCTGACTTTC. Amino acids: CASSYSASGANVLTF.

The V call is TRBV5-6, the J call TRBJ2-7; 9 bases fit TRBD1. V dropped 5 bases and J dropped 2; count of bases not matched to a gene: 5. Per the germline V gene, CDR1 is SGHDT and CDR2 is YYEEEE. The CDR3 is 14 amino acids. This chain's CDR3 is CASSYGQGTYEQYF. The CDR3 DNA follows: TGTGCCAGCAGTTATGGACAGGGGACCTACGAGCAGTACTTC.

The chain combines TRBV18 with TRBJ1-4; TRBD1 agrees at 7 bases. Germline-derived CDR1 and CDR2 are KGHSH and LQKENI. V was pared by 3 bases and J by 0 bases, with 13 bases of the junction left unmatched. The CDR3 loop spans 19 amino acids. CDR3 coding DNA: TGTGCCAGCTCACCCCAGAAAGAGGGGGCGGGAGCAACTAATGAAAAACTGTTTTTT. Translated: CASSPQKEGAGATNEKLFF. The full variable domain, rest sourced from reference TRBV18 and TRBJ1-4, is NAGVMQNPRHLVRRRGQEARLRCSPMKGHSHVYWYRQLPEEGLKFMVYLQKENIIDESGMPKERFSAEFPKEGPSILRIQQVVRGDSAAYFCASSPQKEGAGATNEKLFFGSGTQLSVL.

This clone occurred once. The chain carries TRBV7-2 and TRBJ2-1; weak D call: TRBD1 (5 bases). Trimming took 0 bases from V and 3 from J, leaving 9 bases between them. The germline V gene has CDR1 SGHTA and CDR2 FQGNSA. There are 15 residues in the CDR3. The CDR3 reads CASSLAGARYNEQFF. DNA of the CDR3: TGTGCCAGCAGCTTAGCTGGGGCCCGCTACAATGAGCAGTTCTTC.

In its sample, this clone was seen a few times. The CDR3 nucleotides read TGTGCCAGTAGCCCGGGACAGGACTACGAGCAGTACTTC. Residues: CASSPGQDYEQYF. This chain joins TRBV19 and TRBJ2-7; 8 positions agree with TRBD1. V was pared by 6 bases and J by 3 bases, with 4 bases of the junction left unmatched. In germline, CDR1 is LNHDA, CDR2 SQIVND (reference sequence). This CDR3 is built from 13 residues.

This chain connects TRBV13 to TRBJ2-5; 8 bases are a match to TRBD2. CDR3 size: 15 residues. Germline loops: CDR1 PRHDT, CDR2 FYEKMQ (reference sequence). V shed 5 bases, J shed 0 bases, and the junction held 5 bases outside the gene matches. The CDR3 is CASSPTLADQETQYF. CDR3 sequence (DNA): TGTGCCAGCAGCCCCACACTAGCGGACCAAGAGACCCAGTACTTC.

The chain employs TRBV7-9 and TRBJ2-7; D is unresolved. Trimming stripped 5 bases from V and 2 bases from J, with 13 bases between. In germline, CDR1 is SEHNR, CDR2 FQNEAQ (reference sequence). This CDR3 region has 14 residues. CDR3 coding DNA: TGTGCCAGCAGCCCTCGGGCCCGACCCTACGAGCAGTACTTC. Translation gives CASSPRARPYEQYF.